This is a list of T cell receptor beta chains from one sample in a study of T cells in Graves' hyperthyroidism and ophthalmopathy. MiXCR, applied by TCRdb to the multiplex PCR reads, yields one record per CDR3 protein. The sample comprises almost 50,000 distinct CDR3 sequences, less than 65% of which are singletons, and roughly 30% rests with the top ten. Material: peripheral blood or thyroid tissue (not recorded which). The receptors stem from a young man with Graves' hyperthyroidism. The CDR3 runs from the conserved cysteine through the conserved F or W. D genes are given only for firm matches. Rows may omit the clone size; those that give it use once, few, many or a size class.

len: 14; d_gene: .; v_gene: TRBV15; abundance: .; j_gene: TRBJ2-7; CDR3aa: CATSAQGDLYEQYF; CDR3nt: TGTGCCACCAGCGCCCAGGGAGACCTCTACGAGCAGTACTTC
len: 13; d_gene: TRBD1; v_gene: TRBV6-5; abundance: .; j_gene: TRBJ1-2; CDR3aa: CASRRTGRNGYTF; CDR3nt: TGTGCCAGCAGGAGGACAGGGCGAAATGGCTACACCTTC
len: 14; d_gene: .; v_gene: TRBV15; abundance: .; j_gene: TRBJ1-2; CDR3aa: CATSRAGRERGYTF; CDR3nt: TGTGCCACCAGCAGAGCGGGCCGCGAAAGGGGCTACACCTTC
len: 16; d_gene: TRBD2; v_gene: TRBV7-2; abundance: many; j_gene: TRBJ2-7; CDR3aa: CASSLGTSGGTYEQYF; CDR3nt: TGTGCCAGCAGCTTAGGGACTAGCGGGGGAACCTACGAGCAGTACTTC
len: 12; d_gene: .; v_gene: TRBV29-1; abundance: .; j_gene: TRBJ1-4; CDR3aa: CSVVSGNEKLFF; CDR3nt: TGCAGCGTTGTAAGCGGGAATGAAAAACTGTTTTTT
len: 16; d_gene: TRBD2; v_gene: TRBV7-2; abundance: once; j_gene: TRBJ2-7; CDR3aa: CASSRTGTSGSSERYF; CDR3nt: TGTGCCAGCAGCAGAACCGGGACTAGCGGGAGTAGTGAGCGGTACTTC
len: 15; d_gene: .; v_gene: TRBV24-1; abundance: .; j_gene: TRBJ1-5; CDR3aa: CATSDFDRSNQPQHF; CDR3nt: TGTGCCACCAGTGATTTCGACAGGAGCAATCAGCCCCAGCATTTT
len: 11; d_gene: .; v_gene: TRBV19; abundance: .; j_gene: TRBJ1-2; CDR3aa: CASLNPDGYTF; CDR3nt: TGTGCCAGTCTCAACCCGGACGGCTACACCTTC
len: 12; d_gene: .; v_gene: TRBV10-2; abundance: .; j_gene: TRBJ1-1; CDR3aa: CATERGNTEAFF; CDR3nt: TGCGCCACTGAGAGGGGGAACACTGAAGCTTTCTTT
len: 12; d_gene: .; v_gene: TRBV11-2; abundance: .; j_gene: TRBJ1-2; CDR3aa: CASSAGVYGYTF; CDR3nt: TGTGCCAGCAGCGCAGGAGTCTATGGCTACACCTTC
len: 15; d_gene: .; v_gene: TRBV10-3; abundance: once; j_gene: TRBJ1-2; CDR3aa: CAISDTTRTNYGYTF; CDR3nt: TGTGCCATCAGTGATACCACCAGGACTAACTATGGCTACACCTTC
len: 15; d_gene: TRBD1; v_gene: TRBV7-2; abundance: .; j_gene: TRBJ1-2; CDR3aa: CASSQRQGLNYGYTF; CDR3nt: TGTGCCAGCAGCCAAAGACAGGGGCTTAACTATGGCTACACCTTC
len: 15; d_gene: TRBD1; v_gene: TRBV15; abundance: many; j_gene: TRBJ2-7; CDR3aa: CATSREKQGYVAQYF; CDR3nt: TGTGCCACCAGCAGAGAGAAACAGGGGTATGTTGCGCAGTACTTC
len: 13; d_gene: .; v_gene: TRBV9; abundance: once; j_gene: TRBJ1-6; CDR3aa: CASSVGGNSPLHF; CDR3nt: TGTGCCAGCAGCGTAGGTGGTAACTCACCCCTCCACTTT
len: 14; d_gene: .; v_gene: TRBV7-6; abundance: few; j_gene: TRBJ2-3; CDR3aa: CASSTGGFTDTQYF; CDR3nt: TGTGCCAGCAGCACAGGTGGATTCACAGATACGCAGTATTTT
len: 12; d_gene: .; v_gene: TRBV29-1; abundance: few; j_gene: TRBJ2-7; CDR3aa: CSVEKVFGEQYF; CDR3nt: TGCAGCGTTGAAAAGGTTTTTGGCGAGCAGTACTTC
len: 16; d_gene: TRBD1; v_gene: TRBV7-2; abundance: .; j_gene: TRBJ2-2; CDR3aa: CASSLVGQGSFGELFF; CDR3nt: TGCGCCAGCAGCTTAGTGGGACAGGGATCCTTCGGGGAGCTGTTTTTT
len: 16; d_gene: .; v_gene: TRBV7-2; abundance: few; j_gene: TRBJ1-1; CDR3aa: CASSSWLAGMNTEAFF; CDR3nt: TGTGCCAGCAGCTCCTGGTTGGCAGGCATGAACACTGAAGCTTTCTTT
len: 15; d_gene: TRBD2; v_gene: TRBV9; abundance: .; j_gene: TRBJ2-5; CDR3aa: CASSPRPSGAETQYF; CDR3nt: TGTGCCAGCAGCCCCAGGCCTAGCGGGGCGGAGACCCAGTACTTC
len: 15; d_gene: .; v_gene: TRBV10-3; abundance: many; j_gene: TRBJ2-7; CDR3aa: CAISERYWPLFEQYF; CDR3nt: TGTGCCATCAGTGAGCGGTATTGGCCCTTATTCGAGCAGTACTTC
len: 12; d_gene: .; v_gene: TRBV29-1; abundance: .; j_gene: TRBJ1-1; CDR3aa: CSVTGANTEAFF; CDR3nt: TGCAGCGTTACAGGAGCGAACACTGAAGCTTTCTTT
len: 15; d_gene: .; v_gene: TRBV19; abundance: .; j_gene: TRBJ1-6; CDR3aa: CASQPGSSYNSPLHF; CDR3nt: TGTGCCAGTCAGCCGGGAAGCTCCTATAATTCACCCCTCCACTTT
len: 16; d_gene: TRBD2; v_gene: TRBV6-5; abundance: .; j_gene: TRBJ2-3; CDR3aa: CASSYSGGGSKYTQYF; CDR3nt: TGTGCCAGCAGTTACTCTGGGGGAGGGAGTAAGTATACGCAGTATTTT
len: 12; d_gene: .; v_gene: TRBV29-1; abundance: .; j_gene: TRBJ1-5; CDR3aa: CSVGGEGGPQHF; CDR3nt: TGCAGCGTCGGAGGGGAGGGCGGGCCCCAGCATTTT
len: 14; d_gene: .; v_gene: TRBV15; abundance: .; j_gene: TRBJ2-3; CDR3aa: CATSTLLGADTQYF; CDR3nt: TGTGCCACCAGCACCCTCCTAGGTGCAGATACGCAGTATTTT
len: 14; d_gene: .; v_gene: TRBV2; abundance: .; j_gene: TRBJ2-5; CDR3aa: CASRPRGRRETQYF; CDR3nt: TGTGCCAGCAGACCCCGGGGACGACGGGAGACCCAGTACTTC
len: 13; d_gene: .; v_gene: TRBV6-6; abundance: .; j_gene: TRBJ2-5; CDR3aa: CASKGPPQETQYF; CDR3nt: TGTGCCAGCAAGGGGCCCCCCCAAGAGACCCAGTACTTC
len: 11; d_gene: .; v_gene: TRBV20-1; abundance: medium-sized; j_gene: TRBJ1-2; CDR3aa: CSARRPYGYTF; CDR3nt: TGCAGTGCTAGGAGACCCTATGGCTACACCTTC
len: 12; d_gene: .; v_gene: TRBV10-3; abundance: .; j_gene: TRBJ1-1; CDR3aa: CAISDRNTEAFF; CDR3nt: TGTGCCATCAGTGACAGGAACACTGAAGCTTTCTTT
len: 14; d_gene: .; v_gene: TRBV7-9; abundance: .; j_gene: TRBJ2-5; CDR3aa: CASSSGLSQETQYF; CDR3nt: TGTGCCAGCAGCTCAGGACTCTCGCAAGAGACCCAGTACTTC
len: 13; d_gene: TRBD2; v_gene: TRBV29-1; abundance: medium-sized; j_gene: TRBJ2-5; CDR3aa: CSVEADGGGTQYF; CDR3nt: TGCAGCGTTGAAGCGGACGGCGGGGGGACCCAGTACTTC
len: 14; d_gene: TRBD1; v_gene: TRBV7-9; abundance: .; j_gene: TRBJ1-5; CDR3aa: CASSRGTENQPQHF; CDR3nt: TGTGCCAGCAGCCGAGGGACAGAGAATCAGCCCCAGCATTTT
len: 19; d_gene: TRBD1; v_gene: TRBV7-2; abundance: .; j_gene: TRBJ1-4; CDR3aa: CASSFSGGGGLRVGEKLFF; CDR3nt: TGTGCCAGCAGCTTCTCCGGCGGAGGGGGCCTCCGCGTAGGAGAAAAACTGTTTTTT
len: 14; d_gene: .; v_gene: TRBV28; abundance: many; j_gene: TRBJ1-5; CDR3aa: CASSYGGRNQPQHF; CDR3nt: TGTGCCAGCAGTTATGGGGGCCGCAATCAGCCCCAGCATTTT
len: 12; d_gene: TRBD1; v_gene: TRBV29-1; abundance: .; j_gene: TRBJ2-7; CDR3aa: CSAGTAYYEQYF; CDR3nt: TGCAGCGCCGGGACAGCCTACTACGAGCAGTACTTC
len: 15; d_gene: TRBD2; v_gene: TRBV29-1; abundance: .; j_gene: TRBJ2-7; CDR3aa: CSVRTGTSGSSEQYF; CDR3nt: TGCAGCGTTAGGACAGGGACTAGCGGGAGTAGTGAGCAGTACTTC
len: 15; d_gene: TRBD2; v_gene: TRBV29-1; abundance: .; j_gene: TRBJ2-5; CDR3aa: CSVGLAGDGGETQYF; CDR3nt: TGCAGCGTCGGACTAGCGGGAGACGGGGGAGAGACCCAGTACTTC
len: 16; d_gene: TRBD2; v_gene: TRBV4-3; abundance: many; j_gene: TRBJ2-5; CDR3aa: CASSYSSSGRRETQYF; CDR3nt: TGCGCCAGCAGCTACTCATCTAGCGGGAGAAGAGAGACCCAGTACTTC
len: 15; d_gene: .; v_gene: TRBV7-9; abundance: many; j_gene: TRBJ2-7; CDR3aa: CASRRVTGPRYEQYF; CDR3nt: TGTGCCAGCAGACGCGTTACAGGCCCTCGCTACGAGCAGTACTTC
len: 15; d_gene: .; v_gene: TRBV7-3; abundance: many; j_gene: TRBJ2-5; CDR3aa: CASSLSGNLQETQYF; CDR3nt: TGTGCCAGCAGCTTAAGCGGGAATTTACAAGAGACCCAGTACTTC
len: 12; d_gene: .; v_gene: TRBV5-6; abundance: once; j_gene: TRBJ1-2; CDR3aa: CASSLTSYGYTF; CDR3nt: TGTGCCAGCAGCTTGACCAGTTATGGCTACACCTTC